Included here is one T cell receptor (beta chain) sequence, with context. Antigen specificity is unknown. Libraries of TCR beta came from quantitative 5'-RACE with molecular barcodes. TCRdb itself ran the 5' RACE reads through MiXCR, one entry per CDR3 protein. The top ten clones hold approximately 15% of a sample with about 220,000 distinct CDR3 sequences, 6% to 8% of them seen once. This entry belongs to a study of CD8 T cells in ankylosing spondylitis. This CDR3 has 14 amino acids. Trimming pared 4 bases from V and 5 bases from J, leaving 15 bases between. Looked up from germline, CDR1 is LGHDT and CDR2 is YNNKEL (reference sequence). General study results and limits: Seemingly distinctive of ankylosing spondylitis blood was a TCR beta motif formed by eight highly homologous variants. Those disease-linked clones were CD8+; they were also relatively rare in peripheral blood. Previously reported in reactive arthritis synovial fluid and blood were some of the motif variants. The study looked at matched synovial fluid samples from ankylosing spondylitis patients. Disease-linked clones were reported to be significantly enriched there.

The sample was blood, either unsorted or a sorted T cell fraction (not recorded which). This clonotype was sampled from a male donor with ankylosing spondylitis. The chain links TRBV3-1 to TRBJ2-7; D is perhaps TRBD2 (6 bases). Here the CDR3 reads CASSPSGRMHEQYF. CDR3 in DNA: TGTGCCAGCAGCCCCAGCGGGCGGATGCACGAGCAGTACTTC.